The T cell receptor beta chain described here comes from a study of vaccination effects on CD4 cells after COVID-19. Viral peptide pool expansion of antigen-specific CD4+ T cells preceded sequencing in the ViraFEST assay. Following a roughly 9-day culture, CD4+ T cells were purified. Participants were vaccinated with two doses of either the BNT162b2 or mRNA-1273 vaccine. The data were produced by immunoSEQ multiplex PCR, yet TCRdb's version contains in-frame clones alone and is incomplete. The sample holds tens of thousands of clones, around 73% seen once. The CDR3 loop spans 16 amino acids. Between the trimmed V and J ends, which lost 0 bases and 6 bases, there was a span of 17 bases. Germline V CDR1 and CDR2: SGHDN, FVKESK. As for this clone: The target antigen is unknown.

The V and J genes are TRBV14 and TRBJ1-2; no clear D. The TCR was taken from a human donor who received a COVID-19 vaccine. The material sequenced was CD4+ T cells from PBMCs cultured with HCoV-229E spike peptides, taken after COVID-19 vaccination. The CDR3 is CASSQEGWSQSDGYTF. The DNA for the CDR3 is TGTGCCAGCAGCCAAGAAGGATGGAGCCAAAGCGATGGCTACACCTTC.